This T cell receptor (beta chain) was identified in a study of T cells after yellow fever vaccination. Germline CDR1 LGHNA, CDR2 YSLEER. V was clipped by 8 bases and J by 5 bases, with 10 bases between them. The CDR3 covers 12 residues. A 5'RACE template-switching step, the method used to make TCR cDNA, added a universal primer site and UMIs. TCRdb processed the 5' RACE reads anew with MiXCR; each CDR3 protein has one entry. The sample records about 580,000 distinct CDR3 sequences, roughly a sixth being singletons. General observations from the study: In FACS-sorted repertoires, abundant clonotypes from the bulk population could appear as contaminants. Post-booster repertoires contained most primary-vaccination clones again (96% CD4, about 90% CD8).

A remark on this clonotype: What it binds is unknown.

The sequence was collected from a man between 18 and 29 years old who received the YFV17D yellow fever vaccine. V is TRBV4-3 and J is TRBJ1-5, with D possibly TRBD1 on 5 matching bases. The material sequenced was PBMCs, taken around 5 days after the first yellow fever vaccination. The CDR3 loop is CASLGTDQPQHF. CDR3 bases: TGCGCCAGCCTGGGGACTGATCAGCCCCAGCATTTT.